The 27 T cell receptor beta chains below all came from one sample that was sequenced in a study of blood T cell repertoires in COVID-19. Sequencing used immunoSEQ multiplex PCR; TCRdb keeps in-frame clones, though not all of them. The repertoire consists of roughly 150,000 clones, with over 80% occurring once and the leading ten covering 9.1%. The sequenced sample was peripheral blood. The receptors shown here come from a woman older than 75 with active or convalescent COVID-19.

This rearrangement joins TRBV2 to TRBJ1-1, with 9 nucleotides matching TRBD1. Unmatched junction bases numbered 9, after V lost 5 bases and J lost 2 bases. The CDR3 is 16 residues long. The germline V gene encodes CDR1 SNHLY and CDR2 FYNNEI. DNA for the CDR3: TGTGCCAGCAGTTACCAACAGGGGGCCTCTAACACTGAAGCTTTCTTT. This sequence encodes CASSYQQGASNTEAFF. The variable domain in full, with the rest retrieved from reference TRBV2 and TRBJ1-1, is EPEVTQTPSHQVTQMGQEVILRCVPISNHLYFYWYRQILGQKVEFLVSFYNNEISEKSEIFDDQFSVERPDGSNFTLKIRSTKLEDSAMYFCASSYQQGASNTEAFFGQGTRLTVV.

The V call is TRBV6-2 or TRBV6-3, the J call TRBJ2-5, with D uncertain. CDR1 and CDR2 from the germline V gene are MNHEY and SVGEGT. CDR3 length: 12 amino acids. The V gene lost 0 bases and the J gene lost 5 bases, with 4 bases spanning the gap. The CDR3 nucleotides are TGTGCCAGCAGTTACTCGAGGGAGACCCAGTACTTC. This gives the protein CASSYSRETQYF.

The chain joins TRBV4-3 to TRBJ1-1; a weak D match, TRBD1 (6 bases). CDR1 is LGHNA, CDR2 YSLEER, per germline. Trimming left V 3 bases short and J 7 bases short, with 18 bases between. The CDR3 runs to 15 residues. The CDR3 DNA follows: TGCGCCAGCAGCCACGGGGGGGCTTTGGATGATGAAGCTTTCTTT. This sequence encodes CASSHGGALDDEAFF.

CDR3: CASSPPGQGAGYGYTF. DNA of the CDR3: TGTGCCAGCTCACCACCGGGACAGGGGGCGGGCTATGGCTACACCTTC. The rearrangement joins TRBV18 to TRBJ1-2; the match to TRBD1 covers 12 bases. J lost 4 bases, V lost 0 bases, and 3 bases had no gene match. Germline values: CDR1 KGHSH, CDR2 LQKENI. The CDR3 is made up of 16 amino acids.

The chain joins TRBV11-3 to TRBJ1-3; possibly TRBD1 for D (5 bases). The CDR3 runs to 12 residues. Trimming removed 5 bases at V and 9 bases at J, with 11 bases between. Germline V lookup: CDR1 SGHNT, CDR2 YENEEA. Here the CDR3 reads CASSNRQSTIYF. Written as DNA, the CDR3 is TGTGCCAGCAGCAACCGACAGTCCACCATATATTTT.

The CDR3 bases are TGTGCCAGCAGCTTGGGGAGGGGGACAGATACGCAGTATTTT. As protein: CASSLGRGTDTQYF. The chain recombines TRBV13 with TRBJ2-3; D perhaps matches TRBD2 (7 bases). This CDR3 is 14 amino acids long. Germline CDR1 PRHDT, CDR2 FYEKMQ (reference sequence). The ends were cut back, 3 bases at V and 3 bases at J, with 10 bases in the middle.

This clone has just a few counts. The chain links TRBV11-3 to TRBJ1-1; D is perhaps TRBD1 (6 bases). The V end lost 5 bases, the J end lost 7 bases, and 17 bases lay between the germline ends. The length of the CDR3 is 14 residues. Germline assignment: CDR1 SGHNT and CDR2 YENEEA. CDR3 sequence reads: CASSNYRVSFEAFF. In DNA, the CDR3 is TGTGCCAGCAGCAACTACAGGGTTTCCTTTGAAGCTTTCTTT.

CDR3 sequence (DNA): TGTGCCAGCAGCTTAGACAGTTCTAGCAATCAGCCCCAGCATTTT. This gives the protein CASSLDSSSNQPQHF. V is TRBV7-8 and J is TRBJ1-5; D unresolved. V was pared by 1 base and J by 0 bases, with 7 bases between. Germline loops: CDR1 SGHVS, CDR2 FQNEAQ. The CDR3 has 15 amino acids.

The table lists this clone with a few counts. The rearrangement links TRBV20-1 to TRBJ1-2; 8 bases are shared with TRBD1. CDR3 length: 10 amino acids. V lost 5 bases and J lost 7; bases outside the gene matches: 0. Germline CDR1 and CDR2: DFQATT and SNEGSKA (reference sequence). In nucleotides, the CDR3 is TGCAGTGCTGACAGGGGTGGCTACACCTTC. This codes for CSADRGGYTF.

This chain joins TRBV7-3 and TRBJ2-3, with TRBD2 matching 13 bases. Germline CDR1 reads SGHTA; CDR2 reads FQGTGA. J was trimmed by 2 bases and V by 1 base; bases with no gene match: 6. CDR3 length equals 18 residues. CDR3 nucleotide sequence: TGTGCCAGCAGCTTAAATGCGGGACTAGCGGGGATCACAGATACGCAGTATTTT. It codes for CASSLNAGLAGITDTQYF.

V usage is TRBV7-2 and J usage is TRBJ1-1, with 11 bases lining up with TRBD1. CDR3 size: 15 residues. The ends lost 7 bases at V and 5 bases at J; junction bases unmatched: 9. The V gene's germline CDR1 is SGHTA and CDR2 FQGNSA. Written as DNA, the CDR3 is TGTGCCAGCACCTCTCAGGGACAGGGGGGGACTGAAGCTTTCTTT. Translated: CASTSQGQGGTEAFF.

The genes are TRBV7-9 and TRBJ1-2, with TRBD1 as a possible D gene (6 bases). V dropped 5 bases and J dropped 2 bases, with 15 bases sitting between them. This CDR3 contains 15 residues. Germline V gene sequence: CDR1 SEHNR, CDR2 FQNEAQ (reference sequence). In nucleotides, the CDR3 is TGTGCCAGCAGCCTCAAACAGGGTCCCAACTATGGCTACACCTTC. Its translation is CASSLKQGPNYGYTF.

V is TRBV12-3 or TRBV12-4 and J is TRBJ2-1; tentative D call: TRBD1 (6 bases). With 7 bases removed from V and 9 bases from J, the gap between germline ends came to 16 bases. CDR3 size: 13 residues. CDR3: CASNPTGLGEQFF. The CDR3 DNA sequence: TGTGCCAGCAACCCAACAGGGCTCGGTGAGCAGTTCTTC.

This chain joins TRBV10-2 and TRBJ1-1; D ambiguous. The CDR3 extends over 13 amino acids. CDR1 is WSHSY and CDR2 is SAAADI in the germline V gene. The V end lost 6 bases, the J end lost 0 bases, and 8 bases lay between the germline ends. CDR3 DNA sequence: TGCGCCAGCAGGGCCCAGATGAACACTGAAGCTTTCTTT. It codes for CASRAQMNTEAFF.

V gene TRBV7-2 combines with J gene TRBJ1-4, with unresolved D. The CDR3 extends over 15 amino acids. CDR1 is SGHTA, CDR2 FQGNSA, per germline. V was clipped by 2 bases and J by 0 bases, with 7 bases between them. The CDR3 DNA follows: TGTGCCAGCAGCTTAAGCCCTGCAACTAATGAAAAACTGTTTTTT. Translating gives CASSLSPATNEKLFF.

This clone was seen only a few times. This specimen includes other DNA sequences encoding the same CDR3. The chain carries TRBV12-3 or TRBV12-4 and TRBJ1-2, with 8 bases fitting TRBD1. CDR3 length equals 13 residues. J lost 2 bases, V lost 5 bases, and 1 base had no gene match. Here the CDR3 reads CASSRQGNYGYTF. The CDR3 region has the DNA TGTGCCAGCAGTCGACAGGGGAACTATGGCTACACCTTC.

V gene TRBV3-1 (or the pseudogene TRBV3-2) combines with J gene TRBJ2-7; maybe TRBD2 (6 bases). The V end lost 1 base, the J end lost 4 bases, and 14 bases lay between the germline ends. Germline lookup yields CDR1 LGHDT and CDR2 YNNKEL (reference sequence). The CDR3 extends over 15 amino acids. The CDR3 region is CASSQGSAGTYEQYF. The DNA for the CDR3 is TGTGCCAGCAGCCAAGGTTCGGCAGGGACTTACGAGCAGTACTTC.

The chain is built from TRBV25-1 and TRBJ1-2, with 7 bases identical to TRBD1. The CDR3 consists of 14 residues. J gave up 3 bases and V 7 bases, and 8 bases lay outside the gene matches. Germline CDR1 and CDR2: MGHDK and SYGVNS. The CDR3 nucleotides read TGTGCCAGCAACGGGGCAGGGGGTCACTATGGCTACACCTTC. Protein product: CASNGAGGHYGYTF.

The J gene is TRBJ1-3, the V gene TRBV7-8; 7 bases are a match to TRBD1. The CDR3 totals 14 residues. The germline V gene encodes CDR1 SGHVS and CDR2 FQNEAQ. J was trimmed by 4 bases and V by 1 base; bases with no gene match: 1. The CDR3: CASSLVGGGNTIYF. The CDR3 bases are TGTGCCAGCAGCTTAGTAGGGGGCGGAAACACCATATATTTT.

The V and J genes are TRBV5-5 and TRBJ1-2, with TRBD1 matching over 8 bases. The germline gives CDR1 SGHKS, CDR2 YYEKEE (reference sequence). The CDR3 sequence is 14 residues long. Losses at the gene ends were 3 bases for V and 3 bases for J; bases not matched to a gene: 4. CDR3 protein: CASSWTTGDYGYTF. CDR3 bases: TGTGCCAGCAGCTGGACGACAGGGGACTATGGCTACACCTTC.

V is TRBV5-1 and J is TRBJ2-7; TRBD1 matches at 9 bases. Germline assignment: CDR1 SGHRS and CDR2 YFSETQ. The CDR3 has 14 residues. The J segment lost 5 bases and the V segment lost 4 bases, leaving 7 bases of the junction unmatched. CDR3 in DNA: TGCGCCAGCAGCGCCGGGACAGGGCGCGACGAGCAGTACTTC. Translated, it gives CASSAGTGRDEQYF.

The chain has TRBV4-3 and TRBJ2-7; D is possibly TRBD1 (6 bases). The CDR3 is made up of 13 amino acids. Trimming took off 2 bases at V and 7 bases at J, with 12 bases between the two ends. Germline V gene sequence: CDR1 LGHNA, CDR2 YSLEER. The CDR3 DNA follows: TGCGCCAGCAGCCAAATACAGGGATCGGAGCAGTACTTC. Translating gives CASSQIQGSEQYF.

CDR3 sequence (DNA): TGTGCCAGTAGTCCGAGGGACAGGGCCACTGGAAACACCATATATTTT. This gives the protein CASSPRDRATGNTIYF. The chain couples TRBV19 to TRBJ1-3; 9 bases match TRBD1. Trimming cost V 5 bases and J 2 bases; bases outside gene matches: 7. This CDR3 comprises 16 residues. In germline, CDR1 is LNHDA, CDR2 SQIVND (reference sequence).

The rearrangement joins TRBV18 to TRBJ1-4, with 7 nucleotides matching TRBD1. From germline, CDR1 is KGHSH and CDR2 LQKENI. Trimming cost V 4 bases and J 3 bases; bases outside gene matches: 2. The CDR3 loop spans 14 amino acids. The DNA for the CDR3 is TGTGCCAGCTCACTGGGACAGCCTAATGAAAAACTGTTTTTT. Encoded protein: CASSLGQPNEKLFF.

The rearrangement uses TRBV5-1 and TRBJ2-7; 8 bases map to TRBD1. The germline V gene encodes CDR1 SGHRS and CDR2 YFSETQ. The CDR3 has 14 amino acids. Unmatched junction bases numbered 3, after V lost 3 bases and J lost 1 base. The CDR3 reads CASSSTGGSYEQYF. The CDR3 DNA reads TGCGCCAGCAGCTCAACAGGGGGTTCCTACGAGCAGTACTTC.

The V and J genes are TRBV10-1 and TRBJ1-1; D gene ambiguous. Germline assignment: CDR1 WNHNN and CDR2 SYGVQD (reference sequence). The CDR3 has 13 amino acids. V was shortened by 6 bases and J by 4 bases, with 12 bases between the two germline ends. CDR3 residues: CASRASAVTEAFF. In DNA form, the CDR3 reads TGCGCCAGCAGGGCCTCCGCGGTCACTGAAGCTTTCTTT.

CDR3: CASGLSSRPLHF. CDR3 DNA: TGTGCTAGTGGTTTGAGCTCTCGACCCCTCCACTTT. This chain uses TRBV12-5 with TRBJ1-6; D remains unclear. The CDR3 has 12 amino acids. The V end was cut by 2 bases, the J end by 12 bases, with 8 bases between. Germline-derived CDR1 and CDR2 are LGHNT and FRNRAP.